This section outlines one T cell receptor beta chain sequence together with its context. The antigen is not known. Germline V gene data show CDR1 as MGHDK and CDR2 as SYGVNS. V lost 8 bases, J lost 4 bases, and 11 bases lay in between. This CDR3 comprises 13 residues. Primers included in the PCR were 60 Vbeta and 13 Jbeta primers. As originally analysed: In a later analysis, the count reached about 82 million unique TCR beta chains, with about 9.9 million shared. Here immunoSEQ multiplex PCR was the method, and the copy in TCRdb shows in-frame clones only, minus some. Clonal size and the V and J genes are those of that table, whereas D and trimming came from the DNA. The sample holds about 190,000 clones, 75% to 90% seen once. The sample originates from a study of cytomegalovirus exposure and HLA in healthy donors. Study outcomes and limitations: In presence/absence analyses, roughly uniform sequencing depth across donors was assumed. Excluded: some indistinguishable V segments such as TRBV6-2 and TRBV6-3.

The donors comprised healthy bone marrow donors. The rearrangement links TRBV25-1 to TRBJ2-2; D not resolved. The source of this sequence is a man aged 40-49 years in good health and CMV-seropositive. The specimen was PBMCs. The CDR3 reads CASARLSTGELFF. CDR3 DNA: TGTGCCAGCGCGAGACTTTCCACCGGGGAGCTGTTTTTT.